Listed below are T cell receptor beta chains from one sample, sequenced in a study of T cell responses to AZD1222 COVID-19 vaccine. Assay: immunoSEQ multiplex PCR; the TCRdb copy retains only in-frame clones and omits some. The sample contains tens of thousands of clones, 80% to 90% of which appear only once. The material sequenced was peripheral blood, taken 28 days after the second AZD1222 dose. These receptors originate from an adult who received the AZD1222 COVID-19 vaccine. CDR3s include the opening cysteine and the closing phenylalanine or tryptophan. The order of the fields is V gene, D gene, clone size, J gene, CDR3 DNA, CDR3 protein. A D gene is named only where the DNA matches it firmly. Expanded clones are given a class, and other clones once, few, many or no size at all.

V gene: TRBV6-1
D gene: .
clone size: once
J gene: TRBJ1-1
CDR3 DNA: TGTGCCAGCAGTGAGGAGGCCGGACAGTACACTGAAGCTTTCTTT
CDR3 protein: CASSEEAGQYTEAFF

V gene: TRBV10-3
D gene: .
clone size: once
J gene: TRBJ1-2
CDR3 DNA: TGTGCCATCAGTGAGTCAGGCCTCTATGGCTACACCTTC
CDR3 protein: CAISESGLYGYTF

V gene: TRBV5-4
D gene: .
clone size: once
J gene: TRBJ1-1
CDR3 DNA: TGTGCCAGCAGCCCCACTCTGGATCGGTGGACTGAAGCTTTCTTT
CDR3 protein: CASSPTLDRWTEAFF

V gene: TRBV9
D gene: TRBD1
clone size: .
J gene: TRBJ1-2
CDR3 DNA: TGTGCCAGCAGCAAGCGACAGGGTATAGGCGGCTACACCTTC
CDR3 protein: CASSKRQGIGGYTF

V gene: TRBV19
D gene: TRBD1
clone size: .
J gene: TRBJ2-1
CDR3 DNA: TGTGCCAGTAGTATAGACATTGGGCAAGCCGGGACAGGGAGGTACAATGAGCAGTTCTTC
CDR3 protein: CASSIDIGQAGTGRYNEQFF

V gene: TRBV3-1/TRBV3-2
D gene: .
clone size: .
J gene: TRBJ2-7
CDR3 DNA: TGTGCCAGCGGCTCGGTAAGCGAATACGAGCAGTACTTC
CDR3 protein: CASGSVSEYEQYF

V gene: TRBV19
D gene: TRBD2
clone size: .
J gene: TRBJ2-1
CDR3 DNA: TGTGCCAGTAGCCCACCATTGGGACTAGCGGGGGAACGTGAGCAGTTCTTC
CDR3 protein: CASSPPLGLAGEREQFF

V gene: TRBV7-2
D gene: .
clone size: .
J gene: TRBJ2-3
CDR3 DNA: TGTGCCAGCAGCTTAACAGGGTGGGACACAGATACGCAGTATTTT
CDR3 protein: CASSLTGWDTDTQYF

V gene: TRBV5-6
D gene: .
clone size: .
J gene: TRBJ1-2
CDR3 DNA: TGTGCCAGCAGCTACGATGGACAGAGACCTAACTATGGCTACACCTTC
CDR3 protein: CASSYDGQRPNYGYTF

V gene: TRBV28
D gene: TRBD1
clone size: .
J gene: TRBJ2-1
CDR3 DNA: TGTGCCAGCAGTTTAAGGGTCGGGACAGGGAGGAATGAGCAGTTCTTC
CDR3 protein: CASSLRVGTGRNEQFF

V gene: TRBV2
D gene: .
clone size: .
J gene: TRBJ2-6
CDR3 DNA: TGTGCCAGCAGTGTGGACCTAGGGACCAACGTCCTGACTTTC
CDR3 protein: CASSVDLGTNVLTF

V gene: TRBV18
D gene: .
clone size: .
J gene: TRBJ1-1
CDR3 DNA: TGTGCCAGCTCACCACGGGGACAAGACATGAACACTGAAGCTTTCTTT
CDR3 protein: CASSPRGQDMNTEAFF

V gene: TRBV2
D gene: .
clone size: .
J gene: TRBJ2-7
CDR3 DNA: TGTGCCAGCAGTGGGACGGTTAACTCCTACGAGCAGTACTTC
CDR3 protein: CASSGTVNSYEQYF

V gene: TRBV7-9
D gene: TRBD1
clone size: .
J gene: TRBJ1-2
CDR3 DNA: TGTGCCAGCAGCGGACAGGGCGGGCCCCCTCCTGGCTACACCTTC
CDR3 protein: CASSGQGGPPPGYTF

V gene: TRBV5-1
D gene: TRBD2
clone size: .
J gene: TRBJ2-4
CDR3 DNA: TGCGCCAGCAGCTTAGGCTTGGCGGGAGGACTAGCCAAAAACATTCAGTACTTC
CDR3 protein: CASSLGLAGGLAKNIQYF

V gene: TRBV7-2
D gene: TRBD2
clone size: .
J gene: TRBJ2-7
CDR3 DNA: TGTGCCAGCAGCAGCACCCGGACCCTAGCGGGAGGGGCCCCCTACGAGCAGTACTTC
CDR3 protein: CASSSTRTLAGGAPYEQYF

V gene: TRBV2
D gene: .
clone size: .
J gene: TRBJ1-5
CDR3 DNA: TGTGCCAGCATGCTTGAGCGCAATCAGCCCCAGCATTTT
CDR3 protein: CASMLERNQPQHF

V gene: TRBV19
D gene: .
clone size: .
J gene: TRBJ1-4
CDR3 DNA: TGTGCCAGTAGTTCGGCAGGCTGGGAAAAACTGTTTTTT
CDR3 protein: CASSSAGWEKLFF

V gene: TRBV9
D gene: .
clone size: .
J gene: TRBJ2-1
CDR3 DNA: TGTGCCAGCAGTCCCCAGACTAGTCCCCATTCTCCTGAGCAGTTCTTC
CDR3 protein: CASSPQTSPHSPEQFF

V gene: TRBV19
D gene: .
clone size: .
J gene: TRBJ1-1
CDR3 DNA: TGTGCCAGTAGTGCTCGGGGCGGTAGGGCTGAAGCTTTCTTT
CDR3 protein: CASSARGGRAEAFF

V gene: TRBV11-2
D gene: TRBD1
clone size: .
J gene: TRBJ2-2
CDR3 DNA: TGTGCCAGCAGCCCCGGGACAGGGGGCATAGGGGAGCTGTTTTTT
CDR3 protein: CASSPGTGGIGELFF

V gene: TRBV9
D gene: .
clone size: .
J gene: TRBJ2-7
CDR3 DNA: TGTGCCAGCAGCGAGAGCGGGCGCTACGAGCAGTACTTC
CDR3 protein: CASSESGRYEQYF

V gene: TRBV5-1
D gene: TRBD1
clone size: .
J gene: TRBJ1-1
CDR3 DNA: TGCGCCAGCAGCAAGACACAGGGGAAGAACACTGAAGCTTTCTTT
CDR3 protein: CASSKTQGKNTEAFF

V gene: TRBV7-9
D gene: TRBD2
clone size: .
J gene: TRBJ2-7
CDR3 DNA: TGTGCCAGCAGCTTTTGGGGCGGGGGGCGCCTCTTGGGAGAGCAGTACTTC
CDR3 protein: CASSFWGGGRLLGEQYF

V gene: TRBV6-2/TRBV6-3
D gene: .
clone size: once
J gene: TRBJ2-7
CDR3 DNA: TGTGCCAGCAGTTACTCCTACGGCTCAGGCGAGCAGTACTTC
CDR3 protein: CASSYSYGSGEQYF